Listed below are T cell receptor beta chains from one sample, sequenced in a study of vaccination effects on CD4 cells after COVID-19. For these receptors, no antigen is known. The repertoire was sequenced with immunoSEQ multiplex PCR; TCRdb's copy has only in-frame clones and lacks some. The sample contains roughly 32,000 clones, around 70% of which appear only once. Sequencing was performed on CD4+ T cells from PBMCs cultured with HCoV-229E spike peptides, taken after COVID-19 vaccination. The receptor set was obtained from a human donor who received a COVID-19 vaccine. Each CDR3 is given with its conserved first and last residue. D genes are given only for firm matches. Expanded clones are given a class, and other clones once, few, many or no size at all.

j_call: TRBJ2-5; clone_size: .; cdr3_length: 14; d_call: .; v_call: TRBV15; cdr3_nt: TGTGCCACCAGCAGAGACTACGGGGGCGAGACCCAGTACTTC; cdr3_aa: CATSRDYGGETQYF
j_call: TRBJ1-5; clone_size: .; cdr3_length: 13; d_call: .; v_call: TRBV9; cdr3_nt: TGTGCCAGCAGCCGGGACGCTAATCAGCCCCAGCATTTT; cdr3_aa: CASSRDANQPQHF
j_call: TRBJ1-3; clone_size: .; cdr3_length: 17; d_call: .; v_call: TRBV3-1/TRBV3-2; cdr3_nt: TGTGCCAGCAGCCAAGACCTGGGACTGTACTCTGGAAACACCATATATTTT; cdr3_aa: CASSQDLGLYSGNTIYF
j_call: TRBJ1-1; clone_size: .; cdr3_length: 13; d_call: .; v_call: TRBV18; cdr3_nt: TGTGCCAGCTCACCTACACAGAACACTGAAGCTTTCTTT; cdr3_aa: CASSPTQNTEAFF
j_call: TRBJ1-5; clone_size: .; cdr3_length: 17; d_call: TRBD1; v_call: TRBV7-8; cdr3_nt: TGTGCCAGCAGACAGGACAGGGGTTTTGGTAGCAATCAGCCCCAGCATTTT; cdr3_aa: CASRQDRGFGSNQPQHF
j_call: TRBJ2-7; clone_size: .; cdr3_length: 13; d_call: .; v_call: TRBV7-8; cdr3_nt: TGTGCCAGCAGCAAAGGGGTTACCTACGAGCAGTACTTC; cdr3_aa: CASSKGVTYEQYF
j_call: TRBJ2-5; clone_size: .; cdr3_length: 13; d_call: TRBD2; v_call: TRBV30; cdr3_nt: TGTGCCTGGGCGGGACTAGCGGGGGGGACCCAGTACTTC; cdr3_aa: CAWAGLAGGTQYF
j_call: TRBJ1-1; clone_size: .; cdr3_length: 14; d_call: .; v_call: TRBV6-5; cdr3_nt: TGTGCCAGCAGCAGTTGGGCTGGGGACACTGAAGCTTTCTTT; cdr3_aa: CASSSWAGDTEAFF
j_call: TRBJ2-2; clone_size: .; cdr3_length: 13; d_call: .; v_call: TRBV7-8; cdr3_nt: TGTGCCAGCAGCTTAGATCAGACCGGGGAGCTGTTTTTT; cdr3_aa: CASSLDQTGELFF
j_call: TRBJ2-1; clone_size: few; cdr3_length: 17; d_call: TRBD2; v_call: TRBV5-5; cdr3_nt: TGTGCCAGCAGCTCCTGGACTAGCGGGAGAAGCTACAATGAGCAGTTCTTC; cdr3_aa: CASSSWTSGRSYNEQFF
j_call: TRBJ2-7; clone_size: .; cdr3_length: 14; d_call: .; v_call: TRBV13; cdr3_nt: TGTGCCAGCAGCCCGATAGGACAGTTGTACGAGCAGTACTTC; cdr3_aa: CASSPIGQLYEQYF
j_call: TRBJ2-3; clone_size: .; cdr3_length: 15; d_call: TRBD2; v_call: TRBV3-1/TRBV3-2; cdr3_nt: TGTGCCAGCAGCCATAGCGGGGTTAGCGCAGATACGCAGTATTTT; cdr3_aa: CASSHSGVSADTQYF
j_call: TRBJ2-2; clone_size: few; cdr3_length: 19; d_call: TRBD2; v_call: TRBV5-4; cdr3_nt: TGTGCCAGCAGCAGGCCGGGACTAGCGGGAGGGCCGAGCACCGGGGAGCTGTTTTTT; cdr3_aa: CASSRPGLAGGPSTGELFF
j_call: TRBJ1-5; clone_size: .; cdr3_length: 13; d_call: .; v_call: TRBV3-1/TRBV3-2; cdr3_nt: TGTGCCAGCAGCCTCACGACCAATCAGCCCCAGCATTTT; cdr3_aa: CASSLTTNQPQHF
j_call: TRBJ1-2; clone_size: few; cdr3_length: 13; d_call: TRBD1; v_call: TRBV12-3/TRBV12-4; cdr3_nt: TGTGCCAGCAGTCACGGACAGGGCTTTGGCTACACCTTC; cdr3_aa: CASSHGQGFGYTF
j_call: TRBJ2-1; clone_size: .; cdr3_length: 14; d_call: TRBD1; v_call: TRBV6-5; cdr3_nt: TGTGCCAGCAGTTGGGACAGGGGGCACAATGAGCAGTTCTTC; cdr3_aa: CASSWDRGHNEQFF
j_call: TRBJ2-5; clone_size: .; cdr3_length: 11; d_call: .; v_call: TRBV3-1/TRBV3-2; cdr3_nt: TGTGCCAGCAGCCAATTGGAGACCCAGTACTTC; cdr3_aa: CASSQLETQYF
j_call: TRBJ2-3; clone_size: .; cdr3_length: 15; d_call: .; v_call: TRBV2; cdr3_nt: TGTGCCAGCAGCCCGGGACCACCAATCGTGTATACGCAGTATTTT; cdr3_aa: CASSPGPPIVYTQYF
j_call: TRBJ1-1; clone_size: few; cdr3_length: 12; d_call: .; v_call: TRBV30; cdr3_nt: TGTGCCTGGAGTGCCCCGGCCACTGAAGCTTTCTTT; cdr3_aa: CAWSAPATEAFF
j_call: TRBJ1-4; clone_size: .; cdr3_length: 16; d_call: .; v_call: TRBV5-1; cdr3_nt: TGCGCCAGCAGCCCCGATATGGGAGTTCGGCGGGAAAAACTGTTTTTT; cdr3_aa: CASSPDMGVRREKLFF
j_call: TRBJ1-1; clone_size: .; cdr3_length: 14; d_call: TRBD1; v_call: TRBV5-1; cdr3_nt: TGCGCCAGCAGCTTGGGGGACAGGACCACTGAAGCTTTCTTT; cdr3_aa: CASSLGDRTTEAFF
j_call: TRBJ2-1; clone_size: .; cdr3_length: 18; d_call: TRBD2; v_call: TRBV4-2; cdr3_nt: TGTGCCAGCAGCACCCAGACAACTAGCGGGATCAATGGGAATGAGCAGTTCTTC; cdr3_aa: CASSTQTTSGINGNEQFF
j_call: TRBJ2-3; clone_size: .; cdr3_length: 17; d_call: .; v_call: TRBV5-1; cdr3_nt: TGCGCCAGCAGCTTGGGGCCCCGGGACGGTAGCACAGATACGCAGTATTTT; cdr3_aa: CASSLGPRDGSTDTQYF
j_call: TRBJ1-5; clone_size: .; cdr3_length: 14; d_call: .; v_call: TRBV3-1/TRBV3-2; cdr3_nt: TGTGCCAGCAGCCAACCGGGGCTCAATCAGCCCCAGCATTTT; cdr3_aa: CASSQPGLNQPQHF
j_call: TRBJ1-2; clone_size: few; cdr3_length: 13; d_call: .; v_call: TRBV18; cdr3_nt: TGTGCCAGCTCAACGGACGGGGCCGGTGGCTACACCTTC; cdr3_aa: CASSTDGAGGYTF
j_call: TRBJ1-3; clone_size: once; cdr3_length: 14; d_call: .; v_call: TRBV6-6; cdr3_nt: TGTGCCAGCAGACGCCCAGGGGCCGGAAACACCATATATTTT; cdr3_aa: CASRRPGAGNTIYF
j_call: TRBJ1-2; clone_size: .; cdr3_length: 15; d_call: TRBD1; v_call: TRBV2; cdr3_nt: TGTGCCAGCAGTGAGTCGAGGGGGCCGGTACGTGGCTACACCTTC; cdr3_aa: CASSESRGPVRGYTF
j_call: TRBJ2-2; clone_size: few; cdr3_length: 15; d_call: TRBD1; v_call: TRBV5-1; cdr3_nt: TGCGCCAGCAGCCGGCAGGGGGATTTGACCGGGGAGCTGTTTTTT; cdr3_aa: CASSRQGDLTGELFF
j_call: TRBJ1-5; clone_size: .; cdr3_length: 15; d_call: TRBD1; v_call: TRBV19; cdr3_nt: TGTGCCAGTAGTACTCAGACAGGGTCCAATCAGCCCCAGCATTTT; cdr3_aa: CASSTQTGSNQPQHF
j_call: TRBJ1-4; clone_size: .; cdr3_length: 15; d_call: .; v_call: TRBV5-1; cdr3_nt: TGCGCCAGCAGCTTGACTCCCGGGGCCGGAGAAAAACTGTTTTTT; cdr3_aa: CASSLTPGAGEKLFF
j_call: TRBJ2-1; clone_size: .; cdr3_length: 16; d_call: TRBD2; v_call: TRBV6-5; cdr3_nt: TGTGCCAGCATTTATTCCACGGGAGGGCTCTACAATGAGCAGTTCTTC; cdr3_aa: CASIYSTGGLYNEQFF
j_call: TRBJ2-3; clone_size: .; cdr3_length: 15; d_call: .; v_call: TRBV10-3; cdr3_nt: TGTGCCATCAGTCCGGCGGGTAGTTCTACAGATACGCAGTATTTT; cdr3_aa: CAISPAGSSTDTQYF
j_call: TRBJ2-1; clone_size: few; cdr3_length: 13; d_call: .; v_call: TRBV5-4; cdr3_nt: TGTGCCAGCAGCTTGGTTGTAGGAGATGAGCAGTTCTTC; cdr3_aa: CASSLVVGDEQFF
j_call: TRBJ2-5; clone_size: .; cdr3_length: 13; d_call: .; v_call: TRBV15; cdr3_nt: TGTGCCACCAGCATCGACAGGTCGAGGACCCAGTACTTC; cdr3_aa: CATSIDRSRTQYF
j_call: TRBJ2-1; clone_size: few; cdr3_length: 14; d_call: .; v_call: TRBV5-1; cdr3_nt: TGCGCCAGCAGCTTGGATTGGGGTTACAATGAGCAGTTCTTC; cdr3_aa: CASSLDWGYNEQFF
j_call: TRBJ2-5; clone_size: .; cdr3_length: 16; d_call: .; v_call: TRBV25-1; cdr3_nt: TGTGCCAGCAGTGAGGGCAGGGGAGGGTACCAAGAGACCCAGTACTTC; cdr3_aa: CASSEGRGGYQETQYF
j_call: TRBJ2-5; clone_size: .; cdr3_length: 14; d_call: TRBD1; v_call: TRBV5-6; cdr3_nt: TGTGCCAGCAGCTTGTGGACAGGGCAAGAGACCCAGTACTTC; cdr3_aa: CASSLWTGQETQYF
j_call: TRBJ2-3; clone_size: few; cdr3_length: 15; d_call: TRBD1; v_call: TRBV12-5; cdr3_nt: TGTGCTAGTGGAACGGGACAGTATAGTGGTGATACGCAGTATTTT; cdr3_aa: CASGTGQYSGDTQYF
j_call: TRBJ2-1; clone_size: .; cdr3_length: 15; d_call: TRBD1; v_call: TRBV7-7; cdr3_nt: TGTGCCAGCAGCCCTGGACAGGTTTCCTACAATGAGCAGTTCTTC; cdr3_aa: CASSPGQVSYNEQFF
j_call: TRBJ2-7; clone_size: once; cdr3_length: 12; d_call: .; v_call: TRBV2; cdr3_nt: TGTGCCAGCAGTGCAAATATCTACGAGCAGTACTTC; cdr3_aa: CASSANIYEQYF
j_call: TRBJ1-1; clone_size: few; cdr3_length: 15; d_call: TRBD1; v_call: TRBV10-3; cdr3_nt: TGTGCCATCAAGTGGACAGGGGCGACGGACACTGAAGCTTTCTTT; cdr3_aa: CAIKWTGATDTEAFF
j_call: TRBJ1-1; clone_size: .; cdr3_length: 11; d_call: .; v_call: TRBV12-3/TRBV12-4; cdr3_nt: TGTGCCAGCAGTATCACACGTGAAGCTTTCTTT; cdr3_aa: CASSITREAFF
j_call: TRBJ1-3; clone_size: .; cdr3_length: 12; d_call: .; v_call: TRBV30; cdr3_nt: TGTGCCTGGAGGCTTTCTGGAAACACCATATATTTT; cdr3_aa: CAWRLSGNTIYF
j_call: TRBJ2-1; clone_size: .; cdr3_length: 17; d_call: .; v_call: TRBV10-1; cdr3_nt: TGCGCCAGCAGTGAACCAATCCGAGACCAGATATACAATGAGCAGTTCTTC; cdr3_aa: CASSEPIRDQIYNEQFF
j_call: TRBJ1-1; clone_size: .; cdr3_length: 15; d_call: .; v_call: TRBV19; cdr3_nt: TGTGCCAGTAGTGAGGGACCGGGTTGGAACACTGAAGCTTTCTTT; cdr3_aa: CASSEGPGWNTEAFF
j_call: TRBJ2-1; clone_size: .; cdr3_length: 15; d_call: TRBD2; v_call: TRBV28; cdr3_nt: TGTGCCATCGTAGCGGGAGGGAGTTCCTACAATGAGCAGTTCTTC; cdr3_aa: CAIVAGGSSYNEQFF
j_call: TRBJ1-3; clone_size: .; cdr3_length: 11; d_call: .; v_call: TRBV12-3/TRBV12-4; cdr3_nt: TGTGCCAGCAGTGATGTTAGTACCATATATTTT; cdr3_aa: CASSDVSTIYF
j_call: TRBJ1-6; clone_size: .; cdr3_length: 11; d_call: .; v_call: TRBV12-3/TRBV12-4; cdr3_nt: TGTGCCAGCAGTCCCTCAGGGCCCCTCCACTTT; cdr3_aa: CASSPSGPLHF
j_call: TRBJ1-2; clone_size: few; cdr3_length: 12; d_call: .; v_call: TRBV29-1; cdr3_nt: TGCAGCGTCGAGACAAGAGGGTTTGGCTACACCTTC; cdr3_aa: CSVETRGFGYTF
j_call: TRBJ2-3; clone_size: .; cdr3_length: 12; d_call: .; v_call: TRBV5-1; cdr3_nt: TGCGCCAGCAGCTCGGGCACAGATACGCAGTATTTT; cdr3_aa: CASSSGTDTQYF
j_call: TRBJ2-7; clone_size: .; cdr3_length: 11; d_call: .; v_call: TRBV6-5; cdr3_nt: TGTGCCAGCAGGGTTCACTACGAGCAGTACTTC; cdr3_aa: CASRVHYEQYF
j_call: TRBJ2-7; clone_size: medium-sized; cdr3_length: 11; d_call: .; v_call: TRBV3-1/TRBV3-2; cdr3_nt: TGTGCCAGCAGCGTCTCCTACGAGCAGTACTTC; cdr3_aa: CASSVSYEQYF
j_call: TRBJ2-7; clone_size: .; cdr3_length: 15; d_call: TRBD1; v_call: TRBV19; cdr3_nt: TGTGCCAGTAGTATACCAGGGGGCTCATCCTACGAGCAGTACTTC; cdr3_aa: CASSIPGGSSYEQYF
j_call: TRBJ2-7; clone_size: .; cdr3_length: 12; d_call: .; v_call: TRBV30; cdr3_nt: TGTGCCTGGAGTAAACAGGGCTACGAGCAGTACTTC; cdr3_aa: CAWSKQGYEQYF
j_call: TRBJ2-7; clone_size: .; cdr3_length: 16; d_call: TRBD2; v_call: TRBV24-1; cdr3_nt: TGTGCCACCAGTGGGAAACAGAGCGGGAGGCAAAACGAGCAGTACTTC; cdr3_aa: CATSGKQSGRQNEQYF
j_call: TRBJ1-2; clone_size: .; cdr3_length: 15; d_call: .; v_call: TRBV5-1; cdr3_nt: TGCGCCAGCAGCTTGGCTCGGGCTCTCAGAGATGGCTACACCTTC; cdr3_aa: CASSLARALRDGYTF
j_call: TRBJ2-1; clone_size: .; cdr3_length: 14; d_call: .; v_call: TRBV20-1; cdr3_nt: TGCAGTGCTAGTACCCCAGGGTTGGACAATGAGCAGTTCTTC; cdr3_aa: CSASTPGLDNEQFF
j_call: TRBJ2-3; clone_size: .; cdr3_length: 15; d_call: .; v_call: TRBV4-1; cdr3_nt: TGCGCCAGCAGTCCCGGACTCGGCGTCGTCGATACGCAGTATTTT; cdr3_aa: CASSPGLGVVDTQYF
j_call: TRBJ1-2; clone_size: few; cdr3_length: 16; d_call: .; v_call: TRBV5-1; cdr3_nt: TGCGCCAGCAGCTTGGCCGGAGGGGAGGGGAGGTATGGCTACACCTTC; cdr3_aa: CASSLAGGEGRYGYTF
j_call: TRBJ1-2; clone_size: .; cdr3_length: 19; d_call: .; v_call: TRBV5-6; cdr3_nt: TGTGCCAGCAGCTCGACGGGCCGTGGGACAAAGCGAAAAGTGGATGGCTACACCTTC; cdr3_aa: CASSSTGRGTKRKVDGYTF